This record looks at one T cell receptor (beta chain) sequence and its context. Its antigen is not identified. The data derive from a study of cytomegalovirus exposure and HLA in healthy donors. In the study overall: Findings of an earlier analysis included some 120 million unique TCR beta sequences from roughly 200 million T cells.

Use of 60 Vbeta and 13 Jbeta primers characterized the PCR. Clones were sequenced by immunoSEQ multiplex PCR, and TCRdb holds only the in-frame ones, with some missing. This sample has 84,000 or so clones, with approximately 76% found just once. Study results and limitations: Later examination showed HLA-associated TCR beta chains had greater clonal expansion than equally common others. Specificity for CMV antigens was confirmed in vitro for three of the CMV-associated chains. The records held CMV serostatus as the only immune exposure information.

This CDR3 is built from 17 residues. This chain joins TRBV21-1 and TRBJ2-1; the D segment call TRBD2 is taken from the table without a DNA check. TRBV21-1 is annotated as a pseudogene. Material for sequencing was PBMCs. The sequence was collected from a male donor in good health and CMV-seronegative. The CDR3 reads CASTDWLGLAGYNEQFF. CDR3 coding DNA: TGTGCCAGCACCGACTGGTTGGGGCTAGCGGGATACAATGAGCAGTTCTTC.